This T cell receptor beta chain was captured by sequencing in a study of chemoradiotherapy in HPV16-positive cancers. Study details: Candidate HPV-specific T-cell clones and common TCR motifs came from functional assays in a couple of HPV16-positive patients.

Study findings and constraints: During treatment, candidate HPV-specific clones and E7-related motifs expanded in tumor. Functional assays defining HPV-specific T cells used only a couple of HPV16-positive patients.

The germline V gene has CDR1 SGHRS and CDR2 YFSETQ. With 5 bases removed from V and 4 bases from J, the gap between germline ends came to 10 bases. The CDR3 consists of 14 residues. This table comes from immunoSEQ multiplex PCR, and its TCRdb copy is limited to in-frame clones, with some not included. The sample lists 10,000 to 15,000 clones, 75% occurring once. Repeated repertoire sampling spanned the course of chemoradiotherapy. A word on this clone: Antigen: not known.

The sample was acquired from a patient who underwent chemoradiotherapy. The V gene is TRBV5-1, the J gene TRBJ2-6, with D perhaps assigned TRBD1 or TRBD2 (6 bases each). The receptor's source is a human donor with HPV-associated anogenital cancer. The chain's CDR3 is CASRGGRGANVLTF. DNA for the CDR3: TGCGCCAGCAGAGGGGGGCGAGGGGCCAACGTCCTGACTTTC.